This T cell receptor beta chain comes out of a study of control samples from healthy donors and cancer patients. Clones were sequenced by immunoSEQ multiplex PCR, and TCRdb holds only the in-frame ones, with some missing. The table shows fewer than 200,000 clones, with approximately 94% occurring only once. Sequencing was done on a sample of PBMCs. The TCR sequence derives from a man in his fifties or sixties with colorectal cancer.

CDR3 DNA: TGTGCCAGCAGTAGTACCGGGACAGGGACGAGCTACACCTTC. This translates into CASSSTGTGTSYTF. The rearrangement joins TRBV25-1 to TRBJ1-2, with TRBD1 matching over 9 bases. The CDR3 covers 14 residues. With 5 bases clipped from V and 9 bases from J, the junction kept 10 bases outside the gene matches. Germline loops: CDR1 MGHDK, CDR2 SYGVNS.